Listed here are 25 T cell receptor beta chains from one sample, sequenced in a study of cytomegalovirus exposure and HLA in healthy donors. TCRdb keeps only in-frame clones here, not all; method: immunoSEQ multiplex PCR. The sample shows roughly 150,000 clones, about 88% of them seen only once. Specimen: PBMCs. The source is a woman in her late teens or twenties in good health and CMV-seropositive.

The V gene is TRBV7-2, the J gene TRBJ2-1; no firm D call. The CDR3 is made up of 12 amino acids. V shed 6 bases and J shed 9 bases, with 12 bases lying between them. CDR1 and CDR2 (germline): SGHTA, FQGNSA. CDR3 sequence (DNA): TGTGCCAGCAGTCAAACTTCGGGTGAGCAGTTCTTC. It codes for CASSQTSGEQFF.

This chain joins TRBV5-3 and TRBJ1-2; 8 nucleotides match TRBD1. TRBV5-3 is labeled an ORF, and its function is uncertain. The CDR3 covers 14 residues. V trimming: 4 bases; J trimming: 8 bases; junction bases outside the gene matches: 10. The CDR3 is CARSQRQGAYGYTF. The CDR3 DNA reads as TGTGCCAGAAGCCAAAGGCAGGGGGCGTACGGCTACACCTTC.

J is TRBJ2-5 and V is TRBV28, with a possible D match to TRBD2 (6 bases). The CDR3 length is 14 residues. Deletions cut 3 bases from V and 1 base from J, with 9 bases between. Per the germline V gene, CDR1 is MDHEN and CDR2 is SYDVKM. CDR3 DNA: TGTGCCAGCAGTTTGCCGGGACTCCAAGAGACCCAGTACTTC. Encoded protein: CASSLPGLQETQYF.

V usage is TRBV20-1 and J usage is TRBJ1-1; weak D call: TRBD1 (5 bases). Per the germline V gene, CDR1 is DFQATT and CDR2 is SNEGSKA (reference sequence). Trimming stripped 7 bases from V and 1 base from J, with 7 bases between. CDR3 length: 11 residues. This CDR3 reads CSVQGNTEAFF. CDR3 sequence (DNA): TGCAGTGTCCAGGGGAACACTGAAGCTTTCTTT.

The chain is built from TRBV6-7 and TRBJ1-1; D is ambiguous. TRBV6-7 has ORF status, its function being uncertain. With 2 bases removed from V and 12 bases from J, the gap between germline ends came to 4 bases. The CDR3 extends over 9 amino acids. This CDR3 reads CASSYVSFF. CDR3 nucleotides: TGTGCCAGCAGTTACGTATCTTTCTTT.

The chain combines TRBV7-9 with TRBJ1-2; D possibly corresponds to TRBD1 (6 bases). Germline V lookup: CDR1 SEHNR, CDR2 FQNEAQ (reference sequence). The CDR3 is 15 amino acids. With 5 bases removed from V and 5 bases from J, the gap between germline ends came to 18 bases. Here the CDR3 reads CASSPSGGQGYGYTF. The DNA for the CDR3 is TGTGCCAGCAGCCCCTCCGGTGGTCAGGGGTATGGCTACACCTTC.

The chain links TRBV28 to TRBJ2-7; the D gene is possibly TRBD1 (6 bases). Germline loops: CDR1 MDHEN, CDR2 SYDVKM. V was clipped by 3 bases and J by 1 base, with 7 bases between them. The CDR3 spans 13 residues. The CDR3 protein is CASSFGQSYEQYF. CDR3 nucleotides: TGTGCCAGCAGTTTCGGACAGTCCTACGAGCAGTACTTC.

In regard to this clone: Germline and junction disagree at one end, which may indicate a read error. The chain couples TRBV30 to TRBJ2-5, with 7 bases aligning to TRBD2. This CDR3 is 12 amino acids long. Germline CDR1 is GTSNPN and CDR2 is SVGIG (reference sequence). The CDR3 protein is CASLADQENQYF. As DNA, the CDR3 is TGTGCCTCTCTAGCGGATCAAGAGAACCAGTACTTC. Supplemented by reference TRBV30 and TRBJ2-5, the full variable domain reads SQTIHQWPATLVQPVGSPLSLECTVEGTSNPNLYWYRQAAGRGLQLLFYSVGIGQISSEVPQNLSASRPQDRQFILSSKKLLLSDSGFYLCASLADQENQYFGPGTRLLVL.

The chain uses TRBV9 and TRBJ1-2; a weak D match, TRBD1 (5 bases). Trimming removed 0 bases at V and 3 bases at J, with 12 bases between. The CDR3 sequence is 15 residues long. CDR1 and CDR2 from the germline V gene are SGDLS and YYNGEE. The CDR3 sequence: CASSVGPGVDYGYTF. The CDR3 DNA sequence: TGTGCCAGCAGCGTAGGGCCGGGGGTCGACTATGGCTACACCTTC. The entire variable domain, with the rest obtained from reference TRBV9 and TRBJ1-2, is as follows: DSGVTQTPKHLITATGQRVTLRCSPRSGDLSVYWYQQSLDQGLQFLIQYYNGEERAKGNILERFSAQQFPDLHSELNLSSLELGDSALYFCASSVGPGVDYGYTFGSGTRLTVV.

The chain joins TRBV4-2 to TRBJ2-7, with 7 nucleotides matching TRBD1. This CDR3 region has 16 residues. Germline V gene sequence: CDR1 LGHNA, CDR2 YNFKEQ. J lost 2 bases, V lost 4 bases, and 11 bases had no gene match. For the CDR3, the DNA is TGTGCCAGCAGCCCCATGTTACCGGGACAGACCTACGAGCAGTACTTC. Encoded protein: CASSPMLPGQTYEQYF.

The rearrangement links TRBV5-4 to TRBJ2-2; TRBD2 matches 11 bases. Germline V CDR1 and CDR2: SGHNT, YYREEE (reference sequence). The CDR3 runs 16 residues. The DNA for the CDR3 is TGTAAATTTGGGACACTAGCGGGAGCAAACACCGGGGAGCTGTTTTTT. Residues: CKFGTLAGANTGELFF.

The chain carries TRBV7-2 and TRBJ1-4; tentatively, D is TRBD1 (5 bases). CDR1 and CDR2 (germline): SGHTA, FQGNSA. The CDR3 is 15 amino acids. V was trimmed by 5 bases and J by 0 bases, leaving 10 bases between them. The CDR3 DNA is TGTGCCAGCAGCAGACAGCTTGCAACTAATGAAAAACTGTTTTTT. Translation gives CASSRQLATNEKLFF.

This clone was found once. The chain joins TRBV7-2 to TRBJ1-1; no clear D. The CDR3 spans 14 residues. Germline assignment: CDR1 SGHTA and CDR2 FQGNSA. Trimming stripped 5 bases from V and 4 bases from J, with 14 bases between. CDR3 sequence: CASSQRRAATEAFF. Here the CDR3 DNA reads TGTGCCAGCAGCCAACGGAGGGCAGCCACTGAAGCTTTCTTT.

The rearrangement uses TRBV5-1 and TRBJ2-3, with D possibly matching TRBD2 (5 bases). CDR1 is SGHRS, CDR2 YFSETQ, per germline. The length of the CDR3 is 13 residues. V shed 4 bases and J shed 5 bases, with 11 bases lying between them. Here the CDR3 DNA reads TGCGCCAGCAGCCTTGTGAGGGTAGATACGCAGTATTTT. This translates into CASSLVRVDTQYF.

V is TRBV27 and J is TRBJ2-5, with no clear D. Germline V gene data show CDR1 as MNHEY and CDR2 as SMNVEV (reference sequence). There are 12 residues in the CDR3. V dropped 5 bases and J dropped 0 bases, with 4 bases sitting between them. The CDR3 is CASSLDQETQYF. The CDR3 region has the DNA TGTGCCAGCAGTCTCGACCAAGAGACCCAGTACTTC.

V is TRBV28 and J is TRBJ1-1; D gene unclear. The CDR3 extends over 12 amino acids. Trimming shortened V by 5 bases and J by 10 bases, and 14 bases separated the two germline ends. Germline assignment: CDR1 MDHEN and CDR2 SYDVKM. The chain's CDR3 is CASSPAITGAFF. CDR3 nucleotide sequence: TGTGCCAGCAGTCCGGCAATTACGGGAGCTTTCTTT. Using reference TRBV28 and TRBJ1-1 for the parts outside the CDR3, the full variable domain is DVKVTQSSRYLVKRTGEKVFLECVQDMDHENMFWYRQDPGLGLRLIYFSYDVKMKEKGDIPEGYSVSREKKERFSLILESASTNQTSMYLCASSPAITGAFFGQGTRLTVV.

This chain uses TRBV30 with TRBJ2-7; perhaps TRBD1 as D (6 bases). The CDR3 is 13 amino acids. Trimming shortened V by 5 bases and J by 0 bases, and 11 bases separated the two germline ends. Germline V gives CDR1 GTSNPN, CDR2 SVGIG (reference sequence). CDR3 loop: CAWGDRPSYEQYF. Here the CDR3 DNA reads TGTGCCTGGGGCGACAGGCCCTCCTACGAGCAGTACTTC.

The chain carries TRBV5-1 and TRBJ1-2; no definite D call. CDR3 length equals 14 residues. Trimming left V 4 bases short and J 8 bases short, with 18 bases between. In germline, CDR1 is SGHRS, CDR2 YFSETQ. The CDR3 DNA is TGCGCCAGCAGCCTAGGCGGAGGTAGTAACGGCTACACCTTC. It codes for CASSLGGGSNGYTF.

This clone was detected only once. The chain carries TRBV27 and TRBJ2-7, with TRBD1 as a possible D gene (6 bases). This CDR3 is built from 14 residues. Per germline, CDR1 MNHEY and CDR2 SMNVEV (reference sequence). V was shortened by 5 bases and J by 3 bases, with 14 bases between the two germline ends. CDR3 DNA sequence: TGTGCCAGCAGTCCCCCGGGACAATTCTACGAGCAGTACTTC. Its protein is CASSPPGQFYEQYF.

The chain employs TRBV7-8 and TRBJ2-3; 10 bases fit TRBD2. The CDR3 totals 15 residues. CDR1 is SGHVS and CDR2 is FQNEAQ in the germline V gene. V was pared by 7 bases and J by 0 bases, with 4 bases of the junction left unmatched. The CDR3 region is CASTRTSGSTDTQYF. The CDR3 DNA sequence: TGTGCCAGCACCAGGACTAGCGGAAGCACAGATACGCAGTATTTT.

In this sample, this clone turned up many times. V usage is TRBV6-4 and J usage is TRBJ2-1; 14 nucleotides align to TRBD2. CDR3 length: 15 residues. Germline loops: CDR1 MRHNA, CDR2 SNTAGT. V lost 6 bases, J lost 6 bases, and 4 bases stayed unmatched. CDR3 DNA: TGTGCCAGCAGCCGCGGGACTAGCGGGAGCAATGAGCAGTTCTTC. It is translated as CASSRGTSGSNEQFF.

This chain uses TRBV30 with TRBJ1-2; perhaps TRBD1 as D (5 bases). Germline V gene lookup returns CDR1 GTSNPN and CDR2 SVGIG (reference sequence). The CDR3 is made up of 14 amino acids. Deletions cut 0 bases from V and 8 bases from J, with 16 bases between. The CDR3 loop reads CAWSVRVTAGGYTF. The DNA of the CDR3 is TGTGCCTGGAGTGTACGTGTGACAGCCGGGGGCTACACCTTC.

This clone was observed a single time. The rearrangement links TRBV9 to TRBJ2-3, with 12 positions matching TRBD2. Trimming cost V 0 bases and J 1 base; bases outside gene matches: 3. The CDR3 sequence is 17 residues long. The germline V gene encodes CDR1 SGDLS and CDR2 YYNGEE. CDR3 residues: CASSVVLAGGGTDTQYF. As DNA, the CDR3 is TGTGCCAGCAGCGTAGTACTAGCGGGAGGAGGCACAGATACGCAGTATTTT.

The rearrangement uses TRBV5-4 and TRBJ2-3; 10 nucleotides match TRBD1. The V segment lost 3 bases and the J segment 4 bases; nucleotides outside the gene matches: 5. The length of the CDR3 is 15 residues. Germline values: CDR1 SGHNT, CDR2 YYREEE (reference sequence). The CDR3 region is CASSSGTGEPDTQYF. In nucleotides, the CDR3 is TGTGCCAGCAGCTCCGGGACAGGGGAGCCAGATACGCAGTATTTT.

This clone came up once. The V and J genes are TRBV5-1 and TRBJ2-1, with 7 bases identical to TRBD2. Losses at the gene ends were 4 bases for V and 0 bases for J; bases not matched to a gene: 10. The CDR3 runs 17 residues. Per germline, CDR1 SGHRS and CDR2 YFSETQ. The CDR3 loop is CASSPYPSSGSYNEQFF. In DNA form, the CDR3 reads TGCGCCAGCAGCCCCTACCCTTCTAGCGGCTCCTACAATGAGCAGTTCTTC.